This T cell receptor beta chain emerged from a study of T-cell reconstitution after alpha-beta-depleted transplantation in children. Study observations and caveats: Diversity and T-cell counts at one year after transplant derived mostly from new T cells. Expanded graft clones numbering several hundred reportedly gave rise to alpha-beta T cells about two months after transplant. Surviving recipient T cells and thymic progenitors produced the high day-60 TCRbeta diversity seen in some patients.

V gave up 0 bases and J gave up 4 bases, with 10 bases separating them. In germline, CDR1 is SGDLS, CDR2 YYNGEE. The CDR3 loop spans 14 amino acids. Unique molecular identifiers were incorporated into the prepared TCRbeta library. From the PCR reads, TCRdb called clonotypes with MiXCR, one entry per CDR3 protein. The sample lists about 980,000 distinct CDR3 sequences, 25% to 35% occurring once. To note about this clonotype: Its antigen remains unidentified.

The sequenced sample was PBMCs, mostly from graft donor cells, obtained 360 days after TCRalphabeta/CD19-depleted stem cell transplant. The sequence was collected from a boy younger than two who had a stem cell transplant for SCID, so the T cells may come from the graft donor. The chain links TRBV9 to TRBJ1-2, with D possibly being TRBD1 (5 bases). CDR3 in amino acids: CASSVDPGPYGYTF. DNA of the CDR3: TGTGCCAGCAGCGTAGATCCAGGGCCCTATGGCTACACCTTC.